Presented here are 2 T cell receptor beta chains from one specimen sequenced in a study of tumor-infiltrating lymphocytes in primary liver carcinoma. TCR beta cDNA was made from 450 to 500 ng total RNA with a constant-region primer. Employing slightly modified ARM-PCR, three nested multiplex PCR rounds were run, and these gave rise to the TCR beta libraries. The first two PCR rounds used TRBV1-TRBV30 forward primers with a C-beta reverse primer, 10 to 11 cycles each. TCRdb itself ran the multiplex PCR reads through MiXCR, one entry per CDR3 protein. Among tens of thousands of distinct CDR3 sequences listed, roughly 75% were seen once. Co-extracted RNA and DNA came from around 18-30 mg of unsorted bulk tissue. The sample comprised tumor-adjacent normal liver tissue. These receptors all stem from a woman aged 30 to 39 with primary liver carcinoma and hepatitis B virus infection.

Only a few counts were recorded for this clonotype. The J gene is TRBJ2-2, the V gene TRBV19; D may be TRBD1 or TRBD2 (6 bases each). Trimming cost V 7 bases and J 1 base, with 10 bases left between them. The CDR3 has 14 amino acids. CDR1 LNHDA and CDR2 SQIVND come from the germline V gene (reference sequence). The CDR3 region is CASTRGLNTGELFF. The CDR3 DNA reads as TGTGCCAGTACCCGGGGGCTGAACACCGGGGAGCTGTTTTTT.

A word on this clonotype: Just one base apart from a much larger clone, this may be a read error. This chain links TRBV5-4 with TRBJ2-2; a weak D match, TRBD2 (5 bases). The length of the CDR3 is 15 residues. The germline gives CDR1 SGHNT, CDR2 YYREEE (reference sequence). For the CDR3, the DNA is TGTGCCAGCAGCTCTTGGAGGTCGGGCACCGGGAAGCTGTTTTTT. Amino acids: CASSSWRSGTGKLFF.